This TCR beta chain is from a study of blood T cell repertoires in COVID-19. Whole-study context: There were acute and convalescent COVID-19 samples, and they came from the United States, Italy and Spain.

As originally analysed: Amplification of reference gene primers provided the estimated nucleated cell counts. Data came from immunoSEQ multiplex PCR; TCRdb stores just in-frame clones and leaves some out. V, J and clone size are taken as reported in that table, and D and trimming were inferred from the DNA itself. This table holds approximately 280,000 clones, 80% to 90% found once. CDR1 and CDR2 (germline): SGHRS, YFSETQ. The CDR3 spans 14 residues. Trimming cost V 3 bases and J 2 bases; bases outside gene matches: 1. The chain combines TRBV5-1 with TRBJ1-3; 8 bases match TRBD1. The sequence was obtained from a man aged 35-49 years with acute or convalescent COVID-19. Material: peripheral blood. In DNA form, the CDR3 reads TGCGCCAGCAGCTCCAGGGGGCCTGGAAACACCATATATTTT. Residues: CASSSRGPGNTIYF.